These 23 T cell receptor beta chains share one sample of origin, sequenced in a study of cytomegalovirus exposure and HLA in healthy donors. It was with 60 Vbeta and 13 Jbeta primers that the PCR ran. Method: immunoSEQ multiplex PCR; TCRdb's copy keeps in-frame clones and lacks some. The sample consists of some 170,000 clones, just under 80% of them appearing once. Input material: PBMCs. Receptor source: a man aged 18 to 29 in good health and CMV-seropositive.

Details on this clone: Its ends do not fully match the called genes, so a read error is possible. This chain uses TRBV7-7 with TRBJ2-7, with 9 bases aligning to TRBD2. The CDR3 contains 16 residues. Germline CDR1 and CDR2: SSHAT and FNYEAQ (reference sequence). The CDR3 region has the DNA TGTGCTAGCAGCTTTCGGGCGGGAGGGCCAGGGTCCGAGCAGTACTTC. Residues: CASSFRAGGPGSEQYF.

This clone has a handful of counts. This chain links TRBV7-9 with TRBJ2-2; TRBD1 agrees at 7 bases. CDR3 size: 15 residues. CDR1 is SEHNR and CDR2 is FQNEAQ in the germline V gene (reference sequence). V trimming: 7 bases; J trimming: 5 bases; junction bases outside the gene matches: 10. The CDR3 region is CASTQQGLGTGELFF. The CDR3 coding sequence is TGTGCCAGCACCCAACAGGGGCTCGGAACCGGGGAGCTGTTTTTT.

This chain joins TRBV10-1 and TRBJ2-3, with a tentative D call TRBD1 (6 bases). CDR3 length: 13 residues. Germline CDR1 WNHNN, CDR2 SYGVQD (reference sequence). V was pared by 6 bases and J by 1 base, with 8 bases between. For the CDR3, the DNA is TGCGCCAGCAGCAGGACAGGCACAGATACGCAGTATTTT. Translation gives CASSRTGTDTQYF.

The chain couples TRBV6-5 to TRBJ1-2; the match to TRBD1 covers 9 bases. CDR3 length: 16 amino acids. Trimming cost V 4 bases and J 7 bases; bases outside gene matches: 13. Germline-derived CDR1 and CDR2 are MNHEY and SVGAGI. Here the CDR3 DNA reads TGTGCCAGCAGTTCCGGGACAGGGTCTTCCCCCGTTGGCTACACCTTC. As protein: CASSSGTGSSPVGYTF.

CDR3 residues: CASSPDGTITRGETQYF. For the CDR3, the DNA is TGTGCCAGCAGCCCAGACGGGACTATCACGCGAGGAGAGACCCAGTACTTC. The rearrangement links TRBV7-2 to TRBJ2-5; 7 bases agree with TRBD2. Germline trimming cut 5 bases from V and 4 bases from J; bases unmatched to any gene: 16. Germline V gene data show CDR1 as SGHTA and CDR2 as FQGNSA. The CDR3 runs to 17 residues.

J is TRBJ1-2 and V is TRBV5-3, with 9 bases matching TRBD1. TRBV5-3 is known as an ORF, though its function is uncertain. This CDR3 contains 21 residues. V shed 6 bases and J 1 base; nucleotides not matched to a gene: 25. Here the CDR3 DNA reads TGTGCCAGAACCAAACCTAGAAATCTAGAACAGGACAGGGGAAATAACTATGGCTACACCTTC. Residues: CARTKPRNLEQDRGNNYGYTF.

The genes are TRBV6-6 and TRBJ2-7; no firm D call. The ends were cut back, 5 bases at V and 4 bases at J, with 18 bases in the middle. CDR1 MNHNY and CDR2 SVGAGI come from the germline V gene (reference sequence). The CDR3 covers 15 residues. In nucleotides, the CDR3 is TGTGCCAGCAGTGACCCGAGTAAGCGCCTTTACGAGCAGTACTTC. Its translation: CASSDPSKRLYEQYF.

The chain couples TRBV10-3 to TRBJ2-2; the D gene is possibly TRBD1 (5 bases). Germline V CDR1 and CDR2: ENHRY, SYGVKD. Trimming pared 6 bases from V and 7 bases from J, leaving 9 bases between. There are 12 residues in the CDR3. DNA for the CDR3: TGTGCCATCAGAACAGGTGACGGGGAGCTGTTTTTT. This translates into CAIRTGDGELFF.

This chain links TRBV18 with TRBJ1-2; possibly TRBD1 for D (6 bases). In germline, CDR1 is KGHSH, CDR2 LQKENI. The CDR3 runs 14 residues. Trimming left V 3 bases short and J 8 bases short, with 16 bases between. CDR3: CASSPAYRVDGYTF. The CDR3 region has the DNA TGTGCCAGCTCACCGGCTTACAGGGTTGACGGCTACACCTTC.

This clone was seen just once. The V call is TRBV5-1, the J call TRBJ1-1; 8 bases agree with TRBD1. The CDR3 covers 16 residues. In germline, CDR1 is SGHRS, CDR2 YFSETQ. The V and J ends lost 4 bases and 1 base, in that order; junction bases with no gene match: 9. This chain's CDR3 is CASSLIGQGRNTEAFF. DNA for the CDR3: TGCGCCAGCAGCCTAATAGGACAGGGAAGGAACACTGAAGCTTTCTTT.

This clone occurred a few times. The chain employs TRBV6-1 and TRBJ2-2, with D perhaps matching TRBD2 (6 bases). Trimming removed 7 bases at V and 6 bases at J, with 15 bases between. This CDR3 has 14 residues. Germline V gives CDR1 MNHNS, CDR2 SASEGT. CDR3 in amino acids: CASTLTSYSGELFF. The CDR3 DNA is TGTGCCAGCACCCTGACTAGTTACTCCGGGGAGCTGTTTTTT.

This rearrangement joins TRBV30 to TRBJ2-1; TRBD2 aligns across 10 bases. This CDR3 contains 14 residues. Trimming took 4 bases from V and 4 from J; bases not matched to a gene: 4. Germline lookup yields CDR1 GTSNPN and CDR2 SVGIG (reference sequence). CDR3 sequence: CAWTGLASYNEQFF. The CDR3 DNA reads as TGTGCCTGGACGGGACTAGCGAGTTACAATGAGCAGTTCTTC. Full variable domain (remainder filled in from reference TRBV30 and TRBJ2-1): SQTIHQWPATLVQPVGSPLSLECTVEGTSNPNLYWYRQAAGRGLQLLFYSVGIGQISSEVPQNLSASRPQDRQFILSSKKLLLSDSGFYLCAWTGLASYNEQFFGPGTRLTVL.

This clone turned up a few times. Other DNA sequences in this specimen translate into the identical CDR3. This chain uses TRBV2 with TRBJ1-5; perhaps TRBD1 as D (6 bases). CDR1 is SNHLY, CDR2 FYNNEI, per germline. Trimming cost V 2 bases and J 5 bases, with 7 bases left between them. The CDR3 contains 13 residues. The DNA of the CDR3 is TGTGCCAGCAGTGAAACAGGGTATCAGCCCCAGCATTTT. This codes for CASSETGYQPQHF.

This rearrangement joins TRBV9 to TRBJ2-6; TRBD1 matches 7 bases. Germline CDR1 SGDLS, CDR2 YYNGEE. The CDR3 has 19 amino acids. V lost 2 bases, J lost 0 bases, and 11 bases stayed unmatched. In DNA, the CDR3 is TGTGCCAGCAGCGTTCCCCGACAGGGTGGGGACTCTGGGGCCAACGTCCTGACTTTC. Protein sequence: CASSVPRQGGDSGANVLTF.

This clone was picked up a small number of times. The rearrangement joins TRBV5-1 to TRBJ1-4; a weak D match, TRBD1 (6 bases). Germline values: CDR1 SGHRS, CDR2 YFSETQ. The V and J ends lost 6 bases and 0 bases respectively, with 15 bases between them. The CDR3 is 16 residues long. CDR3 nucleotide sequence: TGCGCCAGCACCTTCGGGACATTTGCAACTAATGAAAAACTGTTTTTT. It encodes CASTFGTFATNEKLFF.

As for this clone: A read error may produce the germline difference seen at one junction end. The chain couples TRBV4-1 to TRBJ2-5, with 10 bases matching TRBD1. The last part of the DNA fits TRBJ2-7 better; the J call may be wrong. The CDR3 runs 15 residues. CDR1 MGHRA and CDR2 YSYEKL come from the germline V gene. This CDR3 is CASTQRDRGPYEQYF. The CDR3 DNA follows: TGCGCCAGCACCCAAAGGGACAGGGGACCCTACGAGCAGTACTTC.

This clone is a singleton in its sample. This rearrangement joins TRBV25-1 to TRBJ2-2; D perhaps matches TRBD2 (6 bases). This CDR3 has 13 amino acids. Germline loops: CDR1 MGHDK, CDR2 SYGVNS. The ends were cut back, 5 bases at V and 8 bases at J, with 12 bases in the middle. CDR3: CASSQGGAGELFF. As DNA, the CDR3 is TGTGCCAGCAGTCAGGGCGGGGCGGGGGAGCTGTTTTTT.

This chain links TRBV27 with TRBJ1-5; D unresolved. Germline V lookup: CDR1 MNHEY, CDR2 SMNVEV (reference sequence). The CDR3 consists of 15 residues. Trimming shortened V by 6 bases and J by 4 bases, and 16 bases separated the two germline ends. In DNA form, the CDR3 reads TGTGCCAGCAGGAAGACGCCGCACGGGAATCAGCCCCAGCATTTT. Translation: CASRKTPHGNQPQHF.

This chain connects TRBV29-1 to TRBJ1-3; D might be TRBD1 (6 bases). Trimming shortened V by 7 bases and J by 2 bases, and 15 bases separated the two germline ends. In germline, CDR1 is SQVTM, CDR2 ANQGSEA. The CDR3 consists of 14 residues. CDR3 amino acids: CSALDRSAGNTIYF. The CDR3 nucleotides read TGCAGCGCCCTGGACAGAAGTGCTGGAAACACCATATATTTT. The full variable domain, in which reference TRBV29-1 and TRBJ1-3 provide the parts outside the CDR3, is SAVISQKPSRDICQRGTSLTIQCQVDSQVTMMFWYRQQPGQSLTLIATANQGSEATYESGFVIDKFPISRPNLTFSTLTVSNMSPEDSSIYLCSALDRSAGNTIYFGEGSWLTVV.

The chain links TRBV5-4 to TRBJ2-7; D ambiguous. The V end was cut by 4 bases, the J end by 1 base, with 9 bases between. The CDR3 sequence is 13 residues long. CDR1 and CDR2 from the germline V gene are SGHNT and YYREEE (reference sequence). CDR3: CASSLPTSYEQYF. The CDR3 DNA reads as TGTGCCAGCAGCCTCCCGACATCCTACGAGCAGTACTTC.

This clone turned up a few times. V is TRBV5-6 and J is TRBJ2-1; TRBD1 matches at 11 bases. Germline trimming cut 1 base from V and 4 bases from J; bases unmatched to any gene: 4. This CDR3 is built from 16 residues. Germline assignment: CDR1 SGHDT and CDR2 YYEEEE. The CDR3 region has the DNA TGTGCCAGCAGCTTGCTCCGGGACAGGGGGTACAATGAGCAGTTCTTC. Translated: CASSLLRDRGYNEQFF.

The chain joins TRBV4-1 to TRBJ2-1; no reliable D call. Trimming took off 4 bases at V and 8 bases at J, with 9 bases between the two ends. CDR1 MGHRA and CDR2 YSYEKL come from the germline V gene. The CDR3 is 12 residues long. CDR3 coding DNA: TGCGCCAGCAGCCCCGGTCGGGATGAGCAGTTCTTC. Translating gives CASSPGRDEQFF.

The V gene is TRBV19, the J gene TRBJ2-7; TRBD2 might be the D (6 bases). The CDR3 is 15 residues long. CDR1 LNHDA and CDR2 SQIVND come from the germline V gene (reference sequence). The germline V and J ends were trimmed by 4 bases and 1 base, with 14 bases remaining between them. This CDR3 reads CASSTYSGGSYEQYF. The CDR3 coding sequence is TGTGCCAGTAGTACCTATAGTGGGGGGTCCTACGAGCAGTACTTC.